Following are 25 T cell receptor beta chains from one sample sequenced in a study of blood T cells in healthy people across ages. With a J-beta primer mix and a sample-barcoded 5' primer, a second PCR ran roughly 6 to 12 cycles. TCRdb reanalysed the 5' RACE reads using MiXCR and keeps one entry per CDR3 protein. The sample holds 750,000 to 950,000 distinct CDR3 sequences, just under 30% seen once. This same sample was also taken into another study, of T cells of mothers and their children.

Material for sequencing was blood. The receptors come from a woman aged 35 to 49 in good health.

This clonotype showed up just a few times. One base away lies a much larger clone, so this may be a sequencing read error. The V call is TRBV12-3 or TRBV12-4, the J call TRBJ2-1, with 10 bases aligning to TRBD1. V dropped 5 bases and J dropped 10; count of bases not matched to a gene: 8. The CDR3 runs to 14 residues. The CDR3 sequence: CASSPWDRGIEQFF. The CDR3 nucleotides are TGTGCCAGCAGTCCTTGGGACAGGGGCATCGAGCAGTTCTTC.

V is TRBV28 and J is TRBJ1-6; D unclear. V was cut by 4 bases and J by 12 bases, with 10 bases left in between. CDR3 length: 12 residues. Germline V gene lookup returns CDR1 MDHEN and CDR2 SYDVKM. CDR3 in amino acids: CASSSPPEPLHF. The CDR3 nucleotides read TGTGCCAGCAGTTCCCCGCCCGAACCCCTCCACTTT.

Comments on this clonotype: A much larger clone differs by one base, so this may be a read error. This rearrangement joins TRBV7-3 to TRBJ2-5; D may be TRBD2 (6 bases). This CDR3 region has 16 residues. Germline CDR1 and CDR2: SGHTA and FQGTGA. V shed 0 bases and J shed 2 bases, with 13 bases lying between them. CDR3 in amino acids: CASSLTGTGGQETQYF. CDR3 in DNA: TGTGCCAGCAGCTTAACGGGGACTGGCGGACAAGAGACCCAGTACTTC. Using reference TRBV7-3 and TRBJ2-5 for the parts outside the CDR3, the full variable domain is GAGVSQTPSNKVTEKGKYVELRCDPISGHTALYWYRQSLGQGPEFLIYFQGTGAADDSGLPNDRFFAVRPEGSVSTLKIQRTERGDSAVYLCASSLTGTGGQETQYFGPGTRLLVL.

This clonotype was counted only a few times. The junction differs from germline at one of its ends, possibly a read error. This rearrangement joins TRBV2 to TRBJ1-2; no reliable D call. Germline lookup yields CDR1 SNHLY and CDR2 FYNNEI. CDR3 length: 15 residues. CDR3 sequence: CASSEKRETNYGHTF. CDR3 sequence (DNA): TGTGCCAGCAGTGAAAAGCGAGAGACTAACTATGGCCACACCTTC.

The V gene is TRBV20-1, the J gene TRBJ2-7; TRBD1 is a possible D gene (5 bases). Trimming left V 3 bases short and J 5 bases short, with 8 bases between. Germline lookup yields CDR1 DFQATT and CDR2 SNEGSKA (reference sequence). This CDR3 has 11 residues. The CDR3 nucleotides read TGCAGTGCTAGTAACAGGAACGAGCAGTACTTC. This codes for CSASNRNEQYF.

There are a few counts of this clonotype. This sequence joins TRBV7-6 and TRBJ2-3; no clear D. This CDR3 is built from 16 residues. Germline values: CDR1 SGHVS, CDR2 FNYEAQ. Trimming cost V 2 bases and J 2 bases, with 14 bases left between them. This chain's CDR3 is CASSLTYRTPTDTQYF. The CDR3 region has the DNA TGTGCCAGCAGCTTAACGTACCGGACCCCCACAGATACGCAGTATTTT.

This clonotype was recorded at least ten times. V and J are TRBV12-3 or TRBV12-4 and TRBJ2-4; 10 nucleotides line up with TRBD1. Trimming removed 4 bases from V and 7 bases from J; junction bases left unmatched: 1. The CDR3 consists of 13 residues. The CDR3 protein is CASSSGQGNIQYF. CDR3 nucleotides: TGTGCCAGCAGTTCGGGACAGGGGAACATTCAGTACTTC.

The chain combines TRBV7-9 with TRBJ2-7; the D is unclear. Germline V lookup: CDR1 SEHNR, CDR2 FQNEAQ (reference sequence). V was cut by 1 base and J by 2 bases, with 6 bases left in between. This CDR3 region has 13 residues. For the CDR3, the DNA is TGTGCCAGCAGCTTAGAGATTCCCTACGAGCAGTACTTC. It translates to CASSLEIPYEQYF.

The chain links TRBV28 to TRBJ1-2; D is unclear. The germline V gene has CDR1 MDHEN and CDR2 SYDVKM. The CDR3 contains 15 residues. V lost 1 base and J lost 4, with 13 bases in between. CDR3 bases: TGTGCCAGCAGTTTATATCCGGGAGTGGGCTATGGCTACACCTTC. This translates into CASSLYPGVGYGYTF.

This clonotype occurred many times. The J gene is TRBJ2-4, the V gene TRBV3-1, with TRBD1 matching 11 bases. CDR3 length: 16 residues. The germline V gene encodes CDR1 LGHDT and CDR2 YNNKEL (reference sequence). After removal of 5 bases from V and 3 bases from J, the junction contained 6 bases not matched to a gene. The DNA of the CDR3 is TGTGCCAGCAGCTATTCCGGGACAGGGGGCAAAAACATTCAGTACTTC. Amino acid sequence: CASSYSGTGGKNIQYF.

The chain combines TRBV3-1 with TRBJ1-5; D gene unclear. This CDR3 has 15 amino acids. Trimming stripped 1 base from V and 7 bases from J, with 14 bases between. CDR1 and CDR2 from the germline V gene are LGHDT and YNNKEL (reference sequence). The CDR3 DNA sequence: TGTGCCAGCAGCCAAGCTGGAGTTGACGTACAGCCCCAGCATTTT. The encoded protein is CASSQAGVDVQPQHF.

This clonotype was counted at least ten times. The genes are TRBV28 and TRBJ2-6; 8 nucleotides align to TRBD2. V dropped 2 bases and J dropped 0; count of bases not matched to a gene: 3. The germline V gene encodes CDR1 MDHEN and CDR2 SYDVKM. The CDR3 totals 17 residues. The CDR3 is CASSLAGGLSGANVLTF. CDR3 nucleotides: TGTGCCAGCAGTTTAGCGGGGGGTCTCTCTGGGGCCAACGTCCTGACTTTC.

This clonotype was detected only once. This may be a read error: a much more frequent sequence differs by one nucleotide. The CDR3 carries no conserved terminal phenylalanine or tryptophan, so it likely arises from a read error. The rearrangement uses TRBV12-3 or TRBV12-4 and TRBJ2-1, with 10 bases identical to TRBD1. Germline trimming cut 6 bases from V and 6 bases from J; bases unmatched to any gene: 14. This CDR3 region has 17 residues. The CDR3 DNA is TGTGCCAGCAGACTTAACTCCGGGACAGGGGTTCTCAATGAGCAGTTCTGC. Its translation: CASRLNSGTGVLNEQFC.

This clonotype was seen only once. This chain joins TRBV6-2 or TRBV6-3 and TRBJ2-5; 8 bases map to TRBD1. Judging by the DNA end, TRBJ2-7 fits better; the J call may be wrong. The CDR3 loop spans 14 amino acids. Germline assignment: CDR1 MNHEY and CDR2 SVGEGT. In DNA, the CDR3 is TGTGCCAGCAGTTACCCAGGGGGCGGCTACGAGCAGTACTTC. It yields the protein CASSYPGGGYEQYF.

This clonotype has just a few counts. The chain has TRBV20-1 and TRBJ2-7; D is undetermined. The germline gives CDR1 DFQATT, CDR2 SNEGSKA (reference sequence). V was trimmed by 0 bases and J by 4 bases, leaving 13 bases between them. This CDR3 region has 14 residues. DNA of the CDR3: TGCAGTGCTAGAGATATGAACTACTTGTACGAGCAGTACTTC. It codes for CSARDMNYLYEQYF.

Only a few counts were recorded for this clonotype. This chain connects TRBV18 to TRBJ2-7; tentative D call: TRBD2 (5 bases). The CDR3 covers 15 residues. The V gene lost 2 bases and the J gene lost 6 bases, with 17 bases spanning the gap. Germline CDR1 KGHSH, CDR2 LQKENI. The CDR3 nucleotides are TGTGCCAGCTCACCAAGGGAGTCAAGGCTACGCGAGCAGTACTTC. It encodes CASSPRESRLREQYF.

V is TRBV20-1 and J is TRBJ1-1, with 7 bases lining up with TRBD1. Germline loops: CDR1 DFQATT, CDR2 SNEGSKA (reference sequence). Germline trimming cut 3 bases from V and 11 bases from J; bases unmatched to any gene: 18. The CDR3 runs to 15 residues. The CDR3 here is CSARDTGDRTLQAFF. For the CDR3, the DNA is TGCAGTGCTAGGGACACAGGGGACCGGACTTTGCAGGCTTTCTTT.

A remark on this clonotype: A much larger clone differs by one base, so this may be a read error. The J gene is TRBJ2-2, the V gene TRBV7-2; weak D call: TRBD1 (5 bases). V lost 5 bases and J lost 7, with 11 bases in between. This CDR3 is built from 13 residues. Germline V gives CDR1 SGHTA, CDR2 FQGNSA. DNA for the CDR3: TGTGCCAGCAGCCCTCAGGGAATCGGGGAGCTGTTTTTT. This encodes CASSPQGIGELFF.

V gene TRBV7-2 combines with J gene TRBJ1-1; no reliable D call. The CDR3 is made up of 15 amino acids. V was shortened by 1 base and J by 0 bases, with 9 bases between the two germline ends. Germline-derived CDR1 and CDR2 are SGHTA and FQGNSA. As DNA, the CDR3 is TGTGCCAGCAGCTTAGGAGTTGGGATGAACACTGAAGCTTTCTTT. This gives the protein CASSLGVGMNTEAFF.

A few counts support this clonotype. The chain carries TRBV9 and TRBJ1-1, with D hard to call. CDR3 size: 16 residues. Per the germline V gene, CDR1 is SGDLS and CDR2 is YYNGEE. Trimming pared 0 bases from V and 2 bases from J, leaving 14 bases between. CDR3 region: CASSVGPGAGNTEAFF. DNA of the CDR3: TGTGCCAGCAGCGTAGGCCCAGGCGCCGGAAACACTGAAGCTTTCTTT.

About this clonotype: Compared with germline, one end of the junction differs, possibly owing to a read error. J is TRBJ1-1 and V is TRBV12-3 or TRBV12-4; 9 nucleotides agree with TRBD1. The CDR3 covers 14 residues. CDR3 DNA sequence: TGTACCAGCAGCGGGACAGGGTCACCGACTGAAGCTTTCTTT. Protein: CTSSGTGSPTEAFF.

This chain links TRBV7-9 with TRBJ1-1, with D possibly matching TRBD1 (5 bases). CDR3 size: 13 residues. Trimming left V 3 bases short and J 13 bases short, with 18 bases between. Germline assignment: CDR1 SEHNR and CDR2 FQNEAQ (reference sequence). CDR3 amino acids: CASSFGGGLEVFF. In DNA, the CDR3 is TGTGCCAGCAGCTTTGGGGGAGGCCTGGAGGTTTTCTTT.

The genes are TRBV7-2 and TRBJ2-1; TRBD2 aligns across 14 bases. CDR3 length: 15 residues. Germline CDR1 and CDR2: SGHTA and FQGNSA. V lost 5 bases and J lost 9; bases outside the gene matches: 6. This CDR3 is CASSPGLAGVTEQFF. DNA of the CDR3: TGTGCCAGCAGCCCGGGACTAGCGGGGGTAACTGAGCAGTTCTTC.

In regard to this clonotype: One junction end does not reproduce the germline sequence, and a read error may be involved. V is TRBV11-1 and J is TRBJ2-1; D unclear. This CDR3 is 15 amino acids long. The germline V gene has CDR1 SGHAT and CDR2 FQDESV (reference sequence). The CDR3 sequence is CVSSPRTDSYNEQFF. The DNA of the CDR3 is TGTGTCAGCAGCCCCAGGACCGATTCCTACAATGAGCAGTTCTTC.

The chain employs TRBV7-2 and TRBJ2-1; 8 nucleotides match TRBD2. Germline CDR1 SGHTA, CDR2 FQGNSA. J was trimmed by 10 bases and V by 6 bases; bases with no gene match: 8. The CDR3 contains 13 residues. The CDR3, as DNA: TGTGCCAGCAGTCCCGGACTAGCAAGCGAGCAGTTCTTC. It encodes CASSPGLASEQFF. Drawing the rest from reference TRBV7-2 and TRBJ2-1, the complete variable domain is GAGVSQSPSNKVTEKGKDVELRCDPISGHTALYWYRQSLGQGLEFLIYFQGNSAPDKSGLPSDRFSAERTGGSVSTLTIQRTQQEDSAVYLCASSPGLASEQFFGPGTRLTVL.